The 25 T cell receptor beta chains below all came from one sample that was sequenced in a study of cytomegalovirus exposure and HLA in healthy donors. A multiplex PCR was run with 60 Vbeta primers and 13 Jbeta primers. TCRdb's table, derived via immunoSEQ multiplex PCR, lists solely in-frame clones and lacks some. Here the sample spans under 200,000 clones, 75% being singletons. The sample was PBMCs. These receptors came from a male donor in good health and CMV-seronegative.

The chain uses TRBV5-1 and TRBJ2-7, with 7 bases aligning to TRBD1. Per the germline V gene, CDR1 is SGHRS and CDR2 is YFSETQ. Unmatched junction bases numbered 16, after V lost 9 bases and J lost 7 bases. The CDR3 length is 14 residues. Here the CDR3 reads CATWDRGPRREQYF. The CDR3 coding sequence is TGCGCCACCTGGGATAGGGGGCCTCGCCGGGAGCAGTACTTC. Looking up the rest from reference TRBV5-1 and TRBJ2-7 gives the full variable domain: KAGVTQTPRYLIKTRGQQVTLSCSPISGHRSVSWYQQTPGQGLQFLFEYFSETQRNKGNFPGRFSGRQFSNSRSEMNVSTLELGDSALYLCATWDRGPRREQYFGPGTRLTVT.

The chain uses TRBV28 and TRBJ1-2, with D possibly matching TRBD1 (5 bases). CDR3 length equals 13 residues. Trimming cost V 7 bases and J 3 bases, with 12 bases left between them. Germline-derived CDR1 and CDR2 are MDHEN and SYDVKM. In nucleotides, the CDR3 is TGTGCCAGCAAACAGGTTTCTGACTATGGCTACACCTTC. This encodes CASKQVSDYGYTF.

This CDR3 is CASSLARGGQETQYF. In nucleotides, the CDR3 is TGTGCCAGCAGCTTAGCGCGGGGGGGGCAAGAGACCCAGTACTTC. This chain links TRBV7-7 with TRBJ2-5; 9 positions agree with TRBD2. The V gene end was trimmed by 0 bases and the J gene end by 2 bases; junction bases not matched to a gene: 1. Germline CDR1 reads SSHAT; CDR2 reads FNYEAQ (reference sequence). This CDR3 spans 15 amino acids.

This clone was detected a few times. The chain employs TRBV5-5 and TRBJ1-4; D perhaps matches TRBD1 (5 bases). Germline values: CDR1 SGHKS, CDR2 YYEKEE (reference sequence). The germline V and J ends were trimmed by 1 base and 3 bases, with 13 bases remaining between them. CDR3 length: 16 amino acids. The CDR3 DNA reads TGTGCCAGCAGCTTGCAGGGCGACGGGTCTAATGAAAAACTGTTTTTT. Residues: CASSLQGDGSNEKLFF. Looking up the rest from reference TRBV5-5 and TRBJ1-4 gives the full variable domain: DAGVTQSPTHLIKTRGQQVTLRCSPISGHKSVSWYQQVLGQGPQFIFQYYEKEERGRGNFPDRFSARQFPNYSSELNVNALLLGDSALYLCASSLQGDGSNEKLFFGSGTQLSVL.

J is TRBJ1-1 and V is TRBV5-1; 8 positions match TRBD1. CDR3 length: 16 residues. Looked up from germline, CDR1 is SGHRS and CDR2 is YFSETQ. Losses at the gene ends were 4 bases for V and 3 bases for J; bases not matched to a gene: 11. The chain's CDR3 is CASSRSATGGDTEAFF. The CDR3 DNA follows: TGCGCCAGCAGCCGAAGCGCAACAGGGGGGGACACTGAAGCTTTCTTT.

This clone showed up just a few times. The rearrangement uses TRBV6-6 and TRBJ2-1; D not certain. Germline assignment: CDR1 MNHNY and CDR2 SVGAGI (reference sequence). V shed 4 bases and J shed 4 bases, with 8 bases lying between them. This CDR3 has 13 residues. The CDR3 region has the DNA TGTGCCAGCAGTTCGGGTCTTTACAATGAGCAGTTCTTC. This sequence encodes CASSSGLYNEQFF.

This sequence joins TRBV28 and TRBJ1-5, with D perhaps TRBD1 (5 bases). The CDR3 is made up of 15 amino acids. Germline V gives CDR1 MDHEN, CDR2 SYDVKM. The ends were cut back, 6 bases at V and 6 bases at J, with 18 bases in the middle. CDR3 sequence (DNA): TGTGCCAGCAGGGGGGGGACCATTAGGGGTCAGCCCCAGCATTTT. This sequence encodes CASRGGTIRGQPQHF.

This rearrangement joins TRBV11-2 to TRBJ2-7, with a possible D match to TRBD1 (6 bases). Germline V CDR1 and CDR2: SGHAT, FQNNGV. This CDR3 is built from 15 residues. V lost 0 bases to trimming and J lost 4 bases, with 13 bases between them. The CDR3: CASSLDIQGWYEQYF. The DNA of the CDR3 is TGTGCCAGCAGCTTAGATATCCAGGGGTGGTACGAGCAGTACTTC.

The table lists this clone with a few counts. V and J are TRBV4-3 and TRBJ1-4; 9 bases match TRBD1. Germline values: CDR1 LGHNA, CDR2 YSLEER. J gave up 7 bases and V 5 bases, and 8 bases lay outside the gene matches. The CDR3 consists of 15 residues. CDR3 amino acids: CASSSGQGSGEKLFF. The DNA of the CDR3 is TGCGCCAGCAGCTCCGGACAGGGGAGTGGTGAAAAACTGTTTTTT.

The chain joins TRBV6-4 to TRBJ2-3, with D possibly matching TRBD2 (6 bases). The CDR3 extends over 14 amino acids. Deletions cut 0 bases from V and 4 bases from J, with 8 bases between. In germline, CDR1 is MRHNA, CDR2 SNTAGT. The CDR3 region has the DNA TGTGCCAGCAGTGACTCGGGGGGTGCAGATACGCAGTATTTT. As protein: CASSDSGGADTQYF.

The V call is TRBV10-3, the J call TRBJ1-6; 7 positions match TRBD1. V shed 3 bases, J shed 8 bases, and the junction held 7 bases outside the gene matches. CDR3 length: 15 amino acids. Germline lookup yields CDR1 ENHRY and CDR2 SYGVKD. The CDR3 sequence: CAISDRDSLDSPLHF. The CDR3 DNA reads TGTGCCATCAGTGACCGGGACAGTCTAGATTCACCCCTCCACTTT.

The chain has TRBV6-5 and TRBJ1-1; a possible D gene is TRBD1 (6 bases). CDR1 and CDR2 (germline): MNHEY, SVGAGI. The CDR3 totals 14 residues. The V gene lost 5 bases and the J gene lost 1 base, with 11 bases spanning the gap. CDR3 nucleotide sequence: TGTGCCAGCAGTCCAAGCAGGGGGAACACTGAAGCTTTCTTT. Protein product: CASSPSRGNTEAFF.

This chain links TRBV5-4 with TRBJ1-2; TRBD1 agrees at 10 bases. The CDR3 contains 18 residues. Germline assignment: CDR1 SGHNT and CDR2 YYREEE (reference sequence). V was pared by 4 bases and J by 6 bases, with 18 bases of the junction left unmatched. As DNA, the CDR3 is TGTGCCAGCAGCCCCCATCTCGGGACAGGGGAATTTAGAAATGGCTACACCTTC. Amino acid sequence: CASSPHLGTGEFRNGYTF. The complete variable domain, with remaining parts taken from reference TRBV5-4 and TRBJ1-2, reads ETGVTQSPTHLIKTRGQQVTLRCSSQSGHNTVSWYQQALGQGPQFIFQYYREEENGRGNFPPRFSGLQFPNYSSELNVNALELDDSALYLCASSPHLGTGEFRNGYTFGSGTRLTVV.

J is TRBJ2-5 and V is TRBV14; the match to TRBD1 covers 9 bases. The CDR3 is 16 residues long. Trimming cost V 4 bases and J 2 bases; bases outside gene matches: 8. CDR1 and CDR2 (germline): SGHDN, FVKESK. CDR3 sequence: CASSPRQGGFQETQYF. DNA of the CDR3: TGTGCCAGCAGCCCGCGACAGGGGGGGTTTCAAGAGACCCAGTACTTC.

This rearrangement joins TRBV2 to TRBJ1-5, with D hard to call. The germline gives CDR1 SNHLY, CDR2 FYNNEI. The CDR3 length is 14 residues. With 3 bases removed from V and 2 bases from J, the gap between germline ends came to 8 bases. CDR3 nucleotide sequence: TGTGCCAGCAGTGACAGCGGGGGCAATCAGCCCCAGCATTTT. Residues: CASSDSGGNQPQHF.

The chain uses TRBV7-9 and TRBJ1-4; D gene ambiguous. The germline CDR1 and CDR2 sequences are SEHNR and FQNEAQ (reference sequence). The CDR3 has 15 residues. V was clipped by 0 bases and J by 0 bases, with 5 bases between them. CDR3 amino acids: CASSLAGTTNEKLFF. The CDR3 nucleotides read TGTGCCAGCAGCTTAGCCGGGACAACTAATGAAAAACTGTTTTTT. Looking up the rest from reference TRBV7-9 and TRBJ1-4 gives the full variable domain: DTGVSQNPRHKITKRGQNVTFRCDPISEHNRLYWYRQTLGQGPEFLTYFQNEAQLEKSRLLSDRFSAERPKGSFSTLEIQRTEQGDSAMYLCASSLAGTTNEKLFFGSGTQLSVL.

This clone has a single count. The chain combines TRBV4-1 with TRBJ2-5; D perhaps matches TRBD2 (7 bases). V gave up 1 base and J gave up 3 bases, with 12 bases separating them. The CDR3 covers 15 residues. The V gene's germline CDR1 is MGHRA and CDR2 YSYEKL. Here the CDR3 DNA reads TGCGCCAGCAGCCAAGTGGGGGCGGGGGAAGAGACCCAGTACTTC. This gives the protein CASSQVGAGEETQYF.

This clone has just a few counts. This chain uses TRBV6-1 with TRBJ1-6; D uncertain. V was clipped by 4 bases and J by 14 bases, with 6 bases between them. This CDR3 is 10 amino acids long. Germline CDR1 reads MNHNS; CDR2 reads SASEGT. This CDR3 reads CASSGAALHF. CDR3 in DNA: TGTGCCAGCAGTGGCGCGGCCCTCCACTTT.

The V and J genes are TRBV9 and TRBJ1-2; no firm D call. The CDR3 has 15 residues. Deletions cut 0 bases from V and 6 bases from J, with 15 bases between. Per germline, CDR1 SGDLS and CDR2 YYNGEE. In DNA form, the CDR3 reads TGTGCCAGCAGCGTAGGGCCGGGAAGCGGAGATGGCTACACCTTC. It yields the protein CASSVGPGSGDGYTF.

The V call is TRBV23-1, the J call TRBJ2-7; 7 nucleotides align to TRBD1. TRBV23-1 is flagged as an ORF with uncertain function. Trimming cost V 10 bases and J 3 bases; bases outside gene matches: 9. This CDR3 has 13 amino acids. CDR3 DNA: TGCGCCATTCGCCGGGACAGATACTACGAGCAGTACTTC. Protein sequence: CAIRRDRYYEQYF.

The chain is built from TRBV7-9 and TRBJ1-2; a weak D match, TRBD1 (5 bases). The CDR3 totals 14 residues. The germline V gene encodes CDR1 SEHNR and CDR2 FQNEAQ (reference sequence). With 11 bases removed from V and 7 bases from J, the gap between germline ends came to 23 bases. CDR3 in amino acids: CAEPDPREVGGYTF. The CDR3 nucleotides are TGTGCCGAACCCGACCCCAGGGAAGTAGGTGGCTACACCTTC.

The CDR3 DNA reads as TGTGCCAGCAGTCCGAACCGACAGGCCGACCGCTACACCTTC. Translating gives CASSPNRQADRYTF. V usage is TRBV6-6 and J usage is TRBJ1-2; weak D call: TRBD1 (6 bases). The length of the CDR3 is 14 residues. Trimming took off 5 bases at V and 9 bases at J, with 19 bases between the two ends. CDR1 and CDR2 (germline): MNHNY, SVGAGI (reference sequence).

The sample holds a few counts of this clone. The rearrangement joins TRBV10-1 to TRBJ2-1, with a possible D match to TRBD2 (6 bases). Trimming stripped 3 bases from V and 0 bases from J, with 12 bases between. The germline gives CDR1 WNHNN, CDR2 SYGVQD (reference sequence). The CDR3 totals 16 residues. CDR3 loop: CASSETGLSSYNEQFF. CDR3 nucleotide sequence: TGCGCCAGCAGTGAAACGGGACTGAGCTCCTACAATGAGCAGTTCTTC.

V and J are TRBV12-1 and TRBJ2-3; the table assigns TRBD1, which was not confirmed against the DNA. TRBV12-1 is an annotated pseudogene. The CDR3 is 15 amino acids. The CDR3 DNA is TGTGCCAGCAGCCCCCAGGGGATCGGCACAGATACGCAGTATTTT. This gives the protein CASSPQGIGTDTQYF.

Worth noting for this clone: At one of its ends the junction is not consistent with the germline gene, which may arise from a read error. The V and J genes are TRBV2 and TRBJ2-3; no firm D call. The CDR3 has 11 residues. CDR1 is SNHLY and CDR2 is FYNNEI in the germline V gene. CDR3 in amino acids: CTSSYMQAQYF. CDR3 bases: TGTACCAGCAGTTACATGCAGGCGCAGTATTTT.